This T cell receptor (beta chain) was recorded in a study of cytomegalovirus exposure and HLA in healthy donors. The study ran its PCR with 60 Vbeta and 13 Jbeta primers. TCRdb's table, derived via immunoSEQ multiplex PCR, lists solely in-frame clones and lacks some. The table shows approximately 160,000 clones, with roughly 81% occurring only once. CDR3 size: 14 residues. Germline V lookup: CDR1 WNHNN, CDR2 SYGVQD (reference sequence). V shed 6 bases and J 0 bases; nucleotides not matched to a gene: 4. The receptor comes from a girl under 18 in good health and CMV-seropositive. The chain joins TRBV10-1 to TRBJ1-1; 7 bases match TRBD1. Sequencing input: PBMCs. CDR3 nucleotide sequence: TGCGCCAGCAGCCTCGACAGGGTGAACACTGAAGCTTTCTTT. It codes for CASSLDRVNTEAFF.